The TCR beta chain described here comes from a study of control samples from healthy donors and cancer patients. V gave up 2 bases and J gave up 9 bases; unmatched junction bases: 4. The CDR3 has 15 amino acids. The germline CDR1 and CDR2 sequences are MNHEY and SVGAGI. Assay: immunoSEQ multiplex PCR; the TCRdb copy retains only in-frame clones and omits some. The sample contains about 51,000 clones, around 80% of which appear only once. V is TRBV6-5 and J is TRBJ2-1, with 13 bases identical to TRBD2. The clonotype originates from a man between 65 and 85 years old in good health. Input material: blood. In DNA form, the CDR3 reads TGTGCCAGCAGTTACGGACTAGCGGGAGTTGGTGAGCAGTTCTTC. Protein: CASSYGLAGVGEQFF.